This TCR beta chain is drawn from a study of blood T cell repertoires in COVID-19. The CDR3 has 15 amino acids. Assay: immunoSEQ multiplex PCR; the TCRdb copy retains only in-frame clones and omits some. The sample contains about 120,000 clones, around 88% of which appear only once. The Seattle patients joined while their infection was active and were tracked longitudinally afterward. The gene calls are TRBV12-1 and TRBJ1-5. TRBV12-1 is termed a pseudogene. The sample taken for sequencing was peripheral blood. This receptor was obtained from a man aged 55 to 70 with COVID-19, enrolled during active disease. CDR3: CASSFGPFSDQPQHF. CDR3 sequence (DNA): TGTGCCAGCAGCTTTGGGCCGTTTAGCGATCAGCCCCAGCATTTT.